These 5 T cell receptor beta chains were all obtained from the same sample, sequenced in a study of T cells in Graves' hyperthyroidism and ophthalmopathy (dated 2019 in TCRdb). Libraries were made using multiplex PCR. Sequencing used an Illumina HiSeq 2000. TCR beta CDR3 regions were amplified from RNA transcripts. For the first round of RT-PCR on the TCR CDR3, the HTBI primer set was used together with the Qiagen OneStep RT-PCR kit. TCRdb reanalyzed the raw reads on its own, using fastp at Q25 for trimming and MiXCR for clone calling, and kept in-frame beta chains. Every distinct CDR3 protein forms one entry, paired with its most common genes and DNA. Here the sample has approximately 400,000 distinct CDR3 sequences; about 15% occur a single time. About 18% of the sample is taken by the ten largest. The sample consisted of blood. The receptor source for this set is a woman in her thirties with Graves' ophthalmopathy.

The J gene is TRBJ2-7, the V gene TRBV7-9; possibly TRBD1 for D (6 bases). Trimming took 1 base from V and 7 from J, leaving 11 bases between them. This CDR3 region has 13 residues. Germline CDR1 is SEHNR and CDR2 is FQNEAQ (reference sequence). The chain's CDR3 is CASSLDPDREQYF. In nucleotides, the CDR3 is TGTGCCAGCAGCTTAGACCCCGACAGGGAGCAGTACTTC.

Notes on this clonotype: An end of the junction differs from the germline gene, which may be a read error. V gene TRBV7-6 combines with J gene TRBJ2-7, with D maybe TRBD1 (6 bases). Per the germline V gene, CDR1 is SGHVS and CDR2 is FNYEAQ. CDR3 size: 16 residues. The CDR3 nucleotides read TGTGCAAGCAGCACAGGCACAGGGACGAAGTCCTACGAGCAGTACTTC. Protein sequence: CASSTGTGTKSYEQYF.

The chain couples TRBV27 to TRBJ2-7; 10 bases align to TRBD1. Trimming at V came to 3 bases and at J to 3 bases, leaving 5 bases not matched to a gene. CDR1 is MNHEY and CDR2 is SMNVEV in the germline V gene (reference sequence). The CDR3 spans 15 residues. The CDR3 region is CASSFVGDRGYEQYF. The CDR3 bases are TGTGCCAGCAGTTTTGTTGGGGACAGGGGCTACGAGCAGTACTTC.

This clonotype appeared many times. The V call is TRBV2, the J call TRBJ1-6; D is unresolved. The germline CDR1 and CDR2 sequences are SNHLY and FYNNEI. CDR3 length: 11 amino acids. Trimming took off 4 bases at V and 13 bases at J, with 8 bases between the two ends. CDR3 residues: CASSGQTPLHF. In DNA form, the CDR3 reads TGTGCCAGCAGTGGGCAAACTCCCCTCCACTTT.

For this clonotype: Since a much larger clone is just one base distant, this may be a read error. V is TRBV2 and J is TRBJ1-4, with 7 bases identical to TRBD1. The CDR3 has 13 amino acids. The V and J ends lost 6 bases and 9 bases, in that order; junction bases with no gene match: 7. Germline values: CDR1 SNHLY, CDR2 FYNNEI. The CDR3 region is CASSGQAGKKLFF. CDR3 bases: TGTGCCAGCAGCGGACAGGCCGGGAAAAAACTGTTTTTT.